A selection of T cell receptor beta chains follows, all from one sample in a study of regulatory T cells in long-lasting Graves disease. TCRdb reprocessed the multiplex PCR reads with MiXCR, giving one entry per CDR3 protein. Of roughly 610,000 distinct CDR3 sequences in the sample, roughly 16% were seen once. The data also belong to a second study, concerning T cells in Graves' hyperthyroidism and ophthalmopathy.

The material was peripheral blood mononuclear cells (PBMCs), obtained at new diagnosis, from a patient treated with antithyroid drugs. The origin of the receptors is a woman in her twenties or thirties with Graves disease. Each CDR3 is given with its conserved first and last residue. The D gene is left open where the match is weak. The size entry is marked missing in some rows and otherwise reads once, few, many or a size class.

clone_size: -; v_call: TRBV7-8; d_call: TRBD1; j_call: TRBJ2-7; cdr3_aa: CASSLGGQGRYEQYF; cdr3_nt: TGTGCCAGCAGCTTAGGCGGACAGGGGAGGTACGAGCAGTACTTC
clone_size: -; v_call: TRBV7-9; d_call: -; j_call: TRBJ2-1; cdr3_aa: CASSRSPGFSYNEQFF; cdr3_nt: TGTGCCAGCAGCCGTTCTCCGGGTTTTTCGTACAATGAGCAGTTCTTC
clone_size: few; v_call: TRBV5-6; d_call: -; j_call: TRBJ1-5; cdr3_aa: CPRDEWGAWGNQPQHF; cdr3_nt: TGTCCCCGAGATGAATGGGGGGCTTGGGGCAATCAGCCCCAGCATTTT
clone_size: -; v_call: TRBV28; d_call: -; j_call: TRBJ2-3; cdr3_aa: CASSLNTDAQYF; cdr3_nt: TGTGCCAGCAGTCTCAACACAGATGCGCAGTATTTT
clone_size: many; v_call: TRBV2; d_call: -; j_call: TRBJ2-3; cdr3_aa: CASLAPGGPTDTQYF; cdr3_nt: TGTGCCAGTCTTGCTCCTGGGGGGCCGACAGATACGCAGTATTTT
clone_size: many; v_call: TRBV11-2; d_call: TRBD1; j_call: TRBJ2-7; cdr3_aa: CASSQNPRTGGYEQYF; cdr3_nt: TGTGCCAGCAGCCAAAATCCCAGGACAGGGGGCTACGAGCAGTACTTC
clone_size: many; v_call: TRBV3-1; d_call: TRBD1; j_call: TRBJ1-1; cdr3_aa: CASSQSDREAFF; cdr3_nt: TGTGCCAGCAGCCAGTCGGACAGGGAAGCTTTCTTT
clone_size: many; v_call: TRBV2; d_call: TRBD1; j_call: TRBJ2-5; cdr3_aa: CASSLQGIETQYF; cdr3_nt: TGTGCCAGCAGCCTACAGGGGATCGAGACCCAGTACTTC
clone_size: few; v_call: TRBV6-2/TRBV6-3; d_call: TRBD2; j_call: TRBJ2-3; cdr3_aa: CASSYSRGGSSGTDTQYF; cdr3_nt: TGTGCCAGCAGTTACTCGAGGGGCGGGAGTTCGGGCACAGATACGCAGTATTTT
clone_size: many; v_call: TRBV20-1; d_call: -; j_call: TRBJ2-1; cdr3_aa: CSASYLAIYNEQFF; cdr3_nt: TGCAGTGCTAGCTACCTAGCGATCTACAATGAGCAGTTCTTC
clone_size: many; v_call: TRBV6-2/TRBV6-3; d_call: -; j_call: TRBJ1-1; cdr3_aa: CASTGVFEDTEAFF; cdr3_nt: TGTGCCAGCACCGGGGTCTTCGAGGACACTGAAGCTTTCTTT
clone_size: -; v_call: TRBV18; d_call: -; j_call: TRBJ1-6; cdr3_aa: CASSPTTSDNSPLHF; cdr3_nt: TGTGCCAGCTCACCAACGACCTCCGATAATTCACCCCTCCACTTT
clone_size: -; v_call: TRBV6-1; d_call: TRBD2; j_call: TRBJ2-4; cdr3_aa: CASSEGVASGVGGNIQYF; cdr3_nt: TGTGCCAGCAGTGAAGGGGTAGCGAGCGGGGTCGGGGGGAACATTCAGTACTTC
clone_size: many; v_call: TRBV2; d_call: -; j_call: TRBJ1-1; cdr3_aa: CASSEDGSPNTEAFF; cdr3_nt: TGTGCCAGCAGTGAAGATGGGTCCCCGAACACTGAAGCTTTCTTT
clone_size: -; v_call: TRBV20-1; d_call: -; j_call: TRBJ2-7; cdr3_aa: CSARDSQEISYEQYF; cdr3_nt: TGCAGTGCTAGAGATTCCCAGGAGATCTCCTACGAGCAGTACTTC
clone_size: many; v_call: TRBV12-3/TRBV12-4; d_call: TRBD2; j_call: TRBJ2-2; cdr3_aa: CASSGSRTSGITGELFF; cdr3_nt: TGTGCCAGCAGCGGTTCCAGGACTAGCGGGATTACCGGGGAGCTGTTTTTT
clone_size: many; v_call: TRBV11-1; d_call: TRBD2; j_call: TRBJ2-1; cdr3_aa: CASSLGTTTYEQFF; cdr3_nt: TGTGCCAGCAGCTTGGGGACTACCACTTATGAGCAGTTCTTC
clone_size: many; v_call: TRBV12-3/TRBV12-4; d_call: -; j_call: TRBJ1-2; cdr3_aa: CASSLRLRYGYTF; cdr3_nt: TGTGCCAGCAGTTTAAGGTTACGCTATGGCTACACCTTC
clone_size: -; v_call: TRBV30; d_call: TRBD1; j_call: TRBJ2-4; cdr3_aa: CAWSRQGGDIQYF; cdr3_nt: TGTGCCTGGAGTCGACAGGGGGGGGACATTCAGTACTTC
clone_size: -; v_call: TRBV4-2; d_call: TRBD1; j_call: TRBJ1-1; cdr3_aa: CASSLDSGQLNTEAFF; cdr3_nt: TGTGCCAGCAGCCTGGACTCGGGACAGCTGAACACTGAAGCTTTCTTT
clone_size: few; v_call: TRBV20-1; d_call: TRBD1; j_call: TRBJ1-2; cdr3_aa: CSADPTTVAVGTGHYGYTF; cdr3_nt: TGCAGTGCCGACCCAACGACAGTTGCGGTTGGGACAGGTCACTATGGCTACACCTTC
clone_size: many; v_call: TRBV5-1; d_call: -; j_call: TRBJ1-1; cdr3_aa: CASSVDTNTEAFF; cdr3_nt: TGCGCCAGCAGCGTCGACACGAACACTGAAGCTTTCTTT
clone_size: once; v_call: TRBV7-3; d_call: TRBD2; j_call: TRBJ2-1; cdr3_aa: CASSREGTSGVSYNEQFF; cdr3_nt: TGTGCCAGCAGCAGAGAGGGGACTAGCGGGGTATCCTACAATGAGCAGTTCTTC
clone_size: many; v_call: TRBV7-6; d_call: -; j_call: TRBJ2-1; cdr3_aa: CASSLVGATNTYNEQFF; cdr3_nt: TGTGCCAGCAGCTTAGTTGGTGCGACAAACACCTACAATGAGCAGTTCTTC
clone_size: many; v_call: TRBV5-1; d_call: -; j_call: TRBJ2-2; cdr3_aa: CASRLWGTNTGELFF; cdr3_nt: TGCGCCAGCAGGTTGTGGGGAACGAACACCGGGGAGCTGTTTTTT
clone_size: few; v_call: TRBV29-1; d_call: -; j_call: TRBJ1-1; cdr3_aa: CSVDGVEGAFF; cdr3_nt: TGCAGCGTCGACGGGGTCGAGGGCGCTTTCTTT
clone_size: many; v_call: TRBV7-9; d_call: TRBD2; j_call: TRBJ2-1; cdr3_aa: CASSSPTSGVHNEQFF; cdr3_nt: TGTGCCAGCAGCTCCCCCACTAGCGGGGTTCACAATGAGCAGTTCTTC
clone_size: many; v_call: TRBV2; d_call: TRBD2; j_call: TRBJ2-1; cdr3_aa: CASRGLAGVEQFF; cdr3_nt: TGTGCCAGCCGGGGACTAGCGGGAGTTGAGCAGTTCTTC
clone_size: many; v_call: TRBV12-3/TRBV12-4; d_call: TRBD1; j_call: TRBJ1-2; cdr3_aa: CASSLAVARGFYGYTF; cdr3_nt: TGTGCCAGCAGTTTAGCGGTCGCCAGGGGGTTCTATGGCTACACCTTC
clone_size: few; v_call: TRBV7-9; d_call: -; j_call: TRBJ2-7; cdr3_aa: CASTERTRSYEQYF; cdr3_nt: TGTGCCAGCACTGAGAGGACACGATCCTACGAGCAGTACTTC
clone_size: -; v_call: TRBV28; d_call: TRBD1; j_call: TRBJ2-7; cdr3_aa: CASSRGTVTYEQYF; cdr3_nt: TGTGCCAGCAGTAGGGGGACAGTCACATACGAGCAGTACTTC
clone_size: -; v_call: TRBV18; d_call: -; j_call: TRBJ1-2; cdr3_aa: CASSLRQNDYGYTF; cdr3_nt: TGTGCCAGCTCATTACGCCAGAACGACTATGGCTACACCTTC
clone_size: few; v_call: TRBV6-1; d_call: -; j_call: TRBJ2-4; cdr3_aa: CASSENDIQYF; cdr3_nt: TGTGCCAGCAGTGAAAATGACATTCAGTACTTC
clone_size: -; v_call: TRBV18; d_call: TRBD2; j_call: TRBJ2-1; cdr3_aa: CASSDPSGRSSYNEQFF; cdr3_nt: TGTGCCAGCTCAGACCCTAGCGGAAGAAGCTCCTACAATGAGCAGTTCTTC
clone_size: many; v_call: TRBV7-9; d_call: -; j_call: TRBJ2-1; cdr3_aa: CASSLRPQMTNEQFF; cdr3_nt: TGTGCCAGCAGCTTAAGGCCCCAAATGACTAATGAGCAGTTCTTC
clone_size: -; v_call: TRBV30; d_call: TRBD2; j_call: TRBJ2-1; cdr3_aa: CAWSTTGTSGSDEQFF; cdr3_nt: TGTGCCTGGAGTACGACCGGGACTAGCGGGAGCGATGAGCAGTTCTTC
clone_size: few; v_call: TRBV6-1; d_call: -; j_call: TRBJ1-4; cdr3_aa: CASSGTRKEKLFF; cdr3_nt: TGTGCCAGTTCCGGGACGCGGAAGGAAAAACTGTTTTTT
clone_size: many; v_call: TRBV27; d_call: TRBD2; j_call: TRBJ2-1; cdr3_aa: CASSSGRLAGNNEQFF; cdr3_nt: TGTGCCAGCAGTTCGGGGCGACTAGCGGGTAACAATGAGCAGTTCTTC
clone_size: -; v_call: TRBV9; d_call: TRBD1; j_call: TRBJ2-5; cdr3_aa: CASSVGTALGTQYF; cdr3_nt: TGTGCCAGCAGCGTCGGGACAGCCCTAGGGACCCAGTACTTC
clone_size: -; v_call: TRBV6-4; d_call: TRBD1; j_call: TRBJ2-7; cdr3_aa: CASSDRTGSEQYF; cdr3_nt: TGTGCCAGCAGTGACCGGACAGGGTCCGAGCAGTACTTC
clone_size: few; v_call: TRBV7-8; d_call: TRBD2; j_call: TRBJ2-5; cdr3_aa: CASSASLAGGQETQYF; cdr3_nt: TGTGCCAGCAGCGCATCACTAGCGGGAGGGCAAGAGACCCAGTACTTC
clone_size: many; v_call: TRBV20-1; d_call: -; j_call: TRBJ2-3; cdr3_aa: CSALGAAADTQYF; cdr3_nt: TGCAGTGCTCTTGGGGCAGCCGCAGATACGCAGTATTTT
clone_size: many; v_call: TRBV28; d_call: -; j_call: TRBJ2-7; cdr3_aa: CASRAPPGYEQYF; cdr3_nt: TGTGCCAGCAGAGCCCCTCCGGGGTACGAGCAGTACTTC
clone_size: many; v_call: TRBV7-6; d_call: TRBD2; j_call: TRBJ2-1; cdr3_aa: CASSAVLASEQFF; cdr3_nt: TGTGCCAGCAGCGCCGTACTAGCGAGTGAGCAGTTCTTC
clone_size: -; v_call: TRBV6-1; d_call: -; j_call: TRBJ1-2; cdr3_aa: CASSRTTWWTF; cdr3_nt: TGTGCCAGCAGCCGGACAACCTGGTGGACCTTC
clone_size: few; v_call: TRBV20-1; d_call: -; j_call: TRBJ1-4; cdr3_aa: CSARREKLFF; cdr3_nt: TGCAGTGCCAGGCGAGAAAAACTGTTTTTT
clone_size: many; v_call: TRBV6-9; d_call: TRBD1; j_call: TRBJ2-7; cdr3_aa: CASSYVRDRVGEQYF; cdr3_nt: TGTGCCAGCAGTTACGTCCGGGACAGGGTGGGCGAGCAGTACTTC
clone_size: many; v_call: TRBV28; d_call: -; j_call: TRBJ2-4; cdr3_aa: CASSFAGSKNIQYF; cdr3_nt: TGTGCCAGCAGTTTTGCAGGGAGTAAAAACATTCAGTACTTC
clone_size: few; v_call: TRBV3-1; d_call: -; j_call: TRBJ1-6; cdr3_aa: CASRSTGSSLHF; cdr3_nt: TGTGCCAGCAGGTCTACAGGTTCATCCCTCCACTTT
clone_size: few; v_call: TRBV6-1; d_call: -; j_call: TRBJ2-1; cdr3_aa: CASLKRPSSYNEQFF; cdr3_nt: TGTGCCAGCCTTAAACGGCCGAGCTCCTACAATGAGCAGTTCTTC
clone_size: -; v_call: TRBV24-1; d_call: TRBD1; j_call: TRBJ2-5; cdr3_aa: CATSDTGTGGVKTQYF; cdr3_nt: TGTGCCACCAGTGACACCGGGACAGGGGGCGTGAAGACCCAGTACTTC
clone_size: many; v_call: TRBV2; d_call: -; j_call: TRBJ2-2; cdr3_aa: CASRNHELNTGELFF; cdr3_nt: TGTGCCAGCAGAAACCACGAGTTGAACACCGGGGAGCTGTTTTTT
clone_size: -; v_call: TRBV24-1; d_call: TRBD1; j_call: TRBJ2-1; cdr3_aa: CATSDWDRGRNEQFF; cdr3_nt: TGTGCCACCAGTGATTGGGACAGGGGTAGGAATGAGCAGTTCTTC